Below are 10 T cell receptor beta chains sequenced from a single sample in a study of CD8 T cells in Susac syndrome. After extraction with the RNeasy kit, about 0.5 to 1 ug of the RNA was reverse transcribed using random hexamers. Via MiXCR, TCRdb re-called the immunoSEQ multiplex PCR reads, giving one row per CDR3 protein. The table records approximately 150,000 distinct CDR3 sequences, 85% to 95% of them present only once. Sequencing was done on a sample of CD4+ T cells from PBMCs. These receptors all stem from a human donor with multiple sclerosis.

This rearrangement joins TRBV18 to TRBJ2-7, with no clear D. V was trimmed by 0 bases and J by 2 bases, leaving 8 bases between them. This CDR3 has 14 amino acids. Looked up from germline, CDR1 is KGHSH and CDR2 is LQKENI. This CDR3 reads CASSPPGIAYEQYF. The CDR3 coding sequence is TGTGCCAGCTCACCACCTGGGATAGCCTACGAGCAGTACTTC.

This clonotype was counted a single time. The chain combines TRBV6-5 with TRBJ2-7; D not resolved. With 2 bases removed from V and 1 base from J, the gap between germline ends came to 9 bases. CDR1 and CDR2 from the germline V gene are MNHEY and SVGAGI. The CDR3 is made up of 14 amino acids. The CDR3 nucleotides read TGTGCCAGCAGTTACAAGACGGCGTCCTACGAGCAGTACTTC. Amino acid sequence: CASSYKTASYEQYF.

In its sample, this clonotype was seen once. The J gene is TRBJ1-1, the V gene TRBV7-2, with a weak D call TRBD1 (6 bases). Trimming stripped 1 base from V and 4 bases from J, with 13 bases between. This CDR3 has 15 amino acids. Germline CDR1 and CDR2: SGHTA and FQGNSA. CDR3 loop: CASSLVSQGGTEAFF. In DNA form, the CDR3 reads TGTGCCAGCAGCTTAGTCTCACAGGGAGGCACTGAAGCTTTCTTT.

V gene TRBV6-2 or TRBV6-3 combines with J gene TRBJ2-7, with D maybe TRBD1 (7 bases). Germline CDR1 and CDR2: MNHEY and SVGEGT. The CDR3 is 14 residues long. Trimming removed 6 bases at V and 6 bases at J, with 18 bases between. The CDR3 DNA is TGTGCCAGCAGACGCGACAGGGAGGATAGCGAGCAGTACTTC. As protein: CASRRDREDSEQYF.

The chain combines TRBV20-1 with TRBJ1-4, with a weak D call TRBD1 (6 bases). The germline gives CDR1 DFQATT, CDR2 SNEGSKA (reference sequence). The CDR3 is 12 residues long. V was clipped by 7 bases and J by 4 bases, with 10 bases between them. The CDR3 sequence: CSGGQNNEKLFF. CDR3 DNA sequence: TGCAGTGGAGGACAGAATAATGAAAAACTGTTTTTT.

V usage is TRBV7-3 and J usage is TRBJ2-1; D gene ambiguous. CDR1 is SGHTA, CDR2 FQGTGA, per germline. The CDR3 is 12 amino acids. V gave up 1 base and J gave up 5 bases, with 3 bases separating them. The CDR3 loop is CASSLNDNEQFF. As DNA, the CDR3 is TGTGCCAGCAGCTTAAACGACAATGAGCAGTTCTTC.

V and J are TRBV20-1 and TRBJ1-1, with a possible D match to TRBD1 (5 bases). Per germline, CDR1 DFQATT and CDR2 SNEGSKA (reference sequence). The CDR3 is made up of 13 amino acids. CDR3 in DNA: TGCAGCGGGGGTTGGGGGGGGGACACTGAAGCTTTCTTT. It codes for CSGGWGGDTEAFF.

The chain is built from TRBV4-2 and TRBJ2-7; 11 bases fit TRBD1. Trimming at V came to 4 bases and at J to 7 bases, leaving 9 bases not matched to a gene. This CDR3 spans 15 amino acids. Per germline, CDR1 LGHNA and CDR2 YNFKEQ. For the CDR3, the DNA is TGTGCCAGCAGCCGAGGACAGGGGGCCAGCGGGGAGCAGTACTTC. Residues: CASSRGQGASGEQYF.

The chain combines TRBV19 with TRBJ2-5; 8 nucleotides line up with TRBD2. J lost 5 bases, V lost 5 bases, and 10 bases had no gene match. CDR3 size: 15 residues. Germline CDR1 LNHDA, CDR2 SQIVND (reference sequence). CDR3 sequence reads: CASSPRGAGDETQYF. The DNA of the CDR3 is TGTGCCAGTAGTCCCCGAGGAGCGGGAGATGAGACCCAGTACTTC.

V usage is TRBV6-2 or TRBV6-3 and J usage is TRBJ2-7; the D gene is possibly TRBD1 (6 bases). CDR1 and CDR2 (germline): MNHEY, SVGEGT. V lost 0 bases to trimming and J lost 6 bases, with 15 bases between them. The CDR3 has 15 amino acids. The CDR3 loop reads CASSYSSGHGGEQYF. CDR3 DNA sequence: TGTGCCAGCAGTTACTCGTCGGGACATGGGGGCGAGCAGTACTTC.